This T cell receptor beta chain emerged from a study of blood T cell repertoires in COVID-19. From germline, CDR1 is SEHNR and CDR2 FQNEAQ (reference sequence). Trimming took off 5 bases at V and 9 bases at J, with 20 bases between the two ends. The CDR3 is made up of 16 amino acids. The assay was immunoSEQ multiplex PCR, and TCRdb's table has in-frame clones only and misses some. Found here are 100,000 to 120,000 clones, roughly 70% of them singletons; the top ten hold less than 2%. This clonotype originated in a woman aged 40 to 50 with acute or convalescent COVID-19. The sequenced material came from peripheral blood. The chain joins TRBV7-9 to TRBJ1-6, with D tentatively TRBD1 (6 bases). The CDR3, as DNA: TGTGCCAGCAGCACACGGACAGCGGGACCGGGTTCACCCCTCCACTTT. Residues: CASSTRTAGPGSPLHF.